The 27 T cell receptor beta chains below all came from one sample that was sequenced in a study of CD8 T cells in ankylosing spondylitis. Points from the study as a whole: Blood from ankylosing spondylitis patients appeared to carry a characteristic roughly eight-variant TCR beta motif.

These receptors have no identified antigens. MiXCR, run by TCRdb on the 5' RACE reads, gives a single entry per CDR3 protein. Counted here are a few hundred thousand distinct CDR3 sequences, about 22% occurring once; the ten biggest clones make up 16%. The material sequenced was blood, either unsorted or a sorted T cell fraction (not recorded which). These receptors originate from a male donor with ankylosing spondylitis.

The chain joins TRBV6-5 to TRBJ1-3; 7 bases map to TRBD1. Germline V gives CDR1 MNHEY, CDR2 SVGAGI. J gave up 4 bases and V 2 bases, and 5 bases lay outside the gene matches. This CDR3 has 15 residues. CDR3: CASSYEGARGNTIYF. CDR3 in DNA: TGTGCCAGCAGTTACGAGGGGGCGAGAGGAAACACCATATATTTT.

This clonotype turned up a few times. The V gene is TRBV12-3 or TRBV12-4, the J gene TRBJ2-1; D is ambiguous. Trimming shortened V by 3 bases and J by 5 bases, and 14 bases separated the two germline ends. The CDR3 spans 15 residues. The CDR3 here is CASSLKTVLNNEQFF. The CDR3, as DNA: TGTGCCAGCAGTTTGAAAACGGTTCTAAACAATGAGCAGTTCTTC.

The rearrangement uses TRBV5-1 and TRBJ2-1; D is unresolved. Trimming left V 0 bases short and J 8 bases short, with 15 bases between. This CDR3 is 15 amino acids long. Germline CDR1 and CDR2: SGHRS and YFSETQ. This CDR3 is CASSLESSSFDEQFF. CDR3 coding DNA: TGCGCCAGCAGCTTGGAGTCTAGTTCGTTTGATGAGCAGTTCTTC.

This clonotype came up a few times. V gene TRBV28 combines with J gene TRBJ2-1, with 7 bases lining up with TRBD1. Germline V gene sequence: CDR1 MDHEN, CDR2 SYDVKM. Trimming at V came to 2 bases and at J to 6 bases, leaving 10 bases not matched to a gene. The CDR3 has 16 amino acids. The CDR3 reads CASSLTTGQGVNEQFF. CDR3 bases: TGTGCCAGCAGTTTAACAACGGGGCAGGGGGTCAATGAGCAGTTCTTC.

The chain combines TRBV7-9 with TRBJ1-2; no firm D call. With 2 bases removed from V and 6 bases from J, the gap between germline ends came to 10 bases. The germline V gene has CDR1 SEHNR and CDR2 FQNEAQ (reference sequence). This CDR3 has 13 residues. CDR3 nucleotide sequence: TGTGCCAGCAGCTTACCGGAGCTTCATGGCTACACCTTC. As protein: CASSLPELHGYTF.

This clonotype appeared a few times. The J gene is TRBJ2-5, the V gene TRBV2, with D hard to call. This CDR3 spans 11 amino acids. Trimming stripped 7 bases from V and 5 bases from J, with 8 bases between. Germline V CDR1 and CDR2: SNHLY, FYNNEI. CDR3 residues: CASTVKETQYF. CDR3 in DNA: TGTGCCAGCACCGTCAAGGAGACCCAGTACTTC.

The rearrangement links TRBV3-1 to TRBJ1-1; 10 bases line up with TRBD1. Germline V gene lookup returns CDR1 LGHDT and CDR2 YNNKEL (reference sequence). The CDR3 is made up of 16 amino acids. V gave up 1 base and J gave up 3 bases; unmatched junction bases: 5. As DNA, the CDR3 is TGTGCCAGCAGCCAAGGGACAGGGGGGTGGGACACTGAAGCTTTCTTT. Translating it yields CASSQGTGGWDTEAFF.

J is TRBJ1-1 and V is TRBV19; D not certain. Trimming pared 5 bases from V and 3 bases from J, leaving 7 bases between. CDR1 is LNHDA and CDR2 is SQIVND in the germline V gene (reference sequence). The CDR3 is 12 amino acids. The CDR3 here is CASSLQHTEAFF. CDR3 DNA: TGTGCCAGTAGTCTTCAGCACACTGAAGCTTTCTTT.

In DNA, the CDR3 is TGTGCCAGCTCGATTCTCGGGGATGAGCAGTTCTTC. Residues: CASSILGDEQFF. J is TRBJ2-1 and V is TRBV18; perhaps TRBD2 as D (5 bases). CDR3 length: 12 residues. The germline gives CDR1 KGHSH, CDR2 LQKENI. Trimming removed 6 bases at V and 8 bases at J, with 11 bases between.

Only a few counts were recorded for this clonotype. The rearrangement links TRBV3-1 to TRBJ1-5; D uncertain. The CDR3 is 15 residues long. The V gene lost 3 bases and the J gene lost 1 base, with 10 bases spanning the gap. The V gene's germline CDR1 is LGHDT and CDR2 YNNKEL (reference sequence). The CDR3 region has the DNA TGTGCCAGCAGCCAGGGAGATGGGAGCAATCAGCCCCAGCATTTT. It specifies CASSQGDGSNQPQHF.

This clonotype was picked up a small number of times. Here the CDR3 DNA reads TGTGCCACCAGCAGAGATTTGGATTTCTCCTACGAGCAGTACTTC. The encoded protein is CATSRDLDFSYEQYF. The V call is TRBV15, the J call TRBJ2-7; D not resolved. The CDR3 extends over 15 amino acids. The V and J ends lost 0 bases and 0 bases respectively, with 9 bases between them. Germline CDR1 LNHNV, CDR2 YYDKDF (reference sequence).

The V gene is TRBV15, the J gene TRBJ2-1; D is perhaps TRBD2 (6 bases). Per the germline V gene, CDR1 is LNHNV and CDR2 is YYDKDF (reference sequence). The germline V and J ends were trimmed by 3 bases and 1 base, with 19 bases remaining between them. There are 18 residues in the CDR3. The CDR3 region is CATSSRTRSSGSYNEQFF. DNA for the CDR3: TGTGCCACCAGCAGCCGGACACGGAGTAGCGGATCCTACAATGAGCAGTTCTTC.

There are a few counts of this clonotype. The chain has TRBV27 and TRBJ1-1, with no clear D. Germline assignment: CDR1 MNHEY and CDR2 SMNVEV (reference sequence). V lost 6 bases and J 1 base, leaving 18 bases between the germline ends. The CDR3 sequence is 16 residues long. CDR3 coding DNA: TGTGCCAGCAGACCCATCGGGGAAGGGAGGAACACTGAAGCTTTCTTT. Translated: CASRPIGEGRNTEAFF.

The table lists this clonotype with many counts. V is TRBV9 and J is TRBJ2-2, with unresolved D. The CDR3 extends over 15 amino acids. CDR1 is SGDLS, CDR2 YYNGEE, per germline. V lost 4 bases and J lost 3, with 13 bases in between. Here the CDR3 DNA reads TGTGCCAGCAGCCCAAGGCTAGGAGACACCGGGGAGCTGTTTTTT. This encodes CASSPRLGDTGELFF.

This clonotype has at least ten counts. The chain employs TRBV29-1 and TRBJ2-7, with D uncertain. CDR3 length: 11 residues. The ends were cut back, 7 bases at V and 1 base at J, with 8 bases in the middle. Germline V CDR1 and CDR2: SQVTM, ANQGSEA. The CDR3 nucleotides are TGCAGCGCCGTAAAGTCCTACGAGCAGTACTTC. It translates to CSAVKSYEQYF.

The chain links TRBV6-1 to TRBJ1-2; D ambiguous. The CDR3 contains 13 residues. The V gene's germline CDR1 is MNHNS and CDR2 SASEGT. Between the trimmed V and J ends, which lost 4 bases and 4 bases, there was a span of 10 bases. The CDR3 region has the DNA TGTGCCAGCAGTGCGTTGGGGATCTATGGCTACACCTTC. Its protein is CASSALGIYGYTF.

The chain combines TRBV3-1 with TRBJ1-5; maybe TRBD1 (6 bases). Per the germline V gene, CDR1 is LGHDT and CDR2 is YNNKEL (reference sequence). CDR3 length: 13 residues. Trimming cost V 1 base and J 7 bases, with 8 bases left between them. The CDR3 coding sequence is TGTGCCAGCAGCCAAGGGACAGAACAGCCCCAGCATTTT. This codes for CASSQGTEQPQHF.

This clonotype has only one observation. This chain uses TRBV28 with TRBJ1-4, with 9 bases lining up with TRBD1. This CDR3 is built from 14 residues. Germline V gives CDR1 MDHEN, CDR2 SYDVKM. Losses at the gene ends were 6 bases for V and 8 bases for J; bases not matched to a gene: 7. This CDR3 is CASSRQGVEEKLFF. The CDR3 DNA reads as TGTGCCAGCAGCCGACAGGGGGTCGAGGAAAAACTGTTTTTT.

This sequence joins TRBV30 and TRBJ1-5; D is ambiguous. The CDR3 is 13 amino acids. Germline CDR1 GTSNPN, CDR2 SVGIG (reference sequence). Trimming took off 0 bases at V and 4 bases at J, with 7 bases between the two ends. The CDR3 is CAWSVLVNQPQHF. For the CDR3, the DNA is TGTGCCTGGAGTGTACTCGTGAATCAGCCCCAGCATTTT.

The chain joins TRBV28 to TRBJ1-5; D remains unclear. Deletions cut 5 bases from V and 5 bases from J, with 13 bases between. The CDR3 totals 14 residues. Germline V lookup: CDR1 MDHEN, CDR2 SYDVKM. Here the CDR3 DNA reads TGTGCCAGCAGTCCCCGGGCGGACCATCAGCCCCAGCATTTT. As protein: CASSPRADHQPQHF.

This clonotype was detected a few times. The chain employs TRBV6-1 and TRBJ1-1; 9 bases align to TRBD1. CDR3 length equals 15 residues. The germline V gene has CDR1 MNHNS and CDR2 SASEGT. V trimming: 5 bases; J trimming: 4 bases; junction bases outside the gene matches: 8. As DNA, the CDR3 is TGTGCCAGCAGTACCCCGGACAGGGGTTTCACTGAAGCTTTCTTT. Translating gives CASSTPDRGFTEAFF.

This clonotype was observed a few times. This sequence joins TRBV10-3 and TRBJ2-4; D is ambiguous. The CDR3 covers 14 residues. V was trimmed by 6 bases and J by 7 bases, leaving 16 bases between them. Per germline, CDR1 ENHRY and CDR2 SYGVKD. DNA for the CDR3: TGTGCCATCAGACCGGACGGAGAGGAGAACATTCAGTACTTC. This translates into CAIRPDGEENIQYF.

This clonotype showed up just a few times. This sequence joins TRBV11-3 and TRBJ2-7; no definite D call. The CDR3 length is 14 residues. The V end lost 0 bases, the J end lost 4 bases, and 10 bases lay between the germline ends. Germline V gene sequence: CDR1 SGHNT, CDR2 YENEEA. The CDR3 DNA follows: TGTGCCAGCAGCTTAGATCCTACTTTGTACGAGCAGTACTTC. As protein: CASSLDPTLYEQYF.

The chain links TRBV20-1 to TRBJ2-3; 9 positions match TRBD2. CDR1 is DFQATT and CDR2 is SNEGSKA in the germline V gene (reference sequence). The CDR3 covers 14 residues. The junction had 7 bases not matched to a gene; V was cut back by 5 bases and J by 4 bases. Here the CDR3 reads CSALSGRRADTQYF. The CDR3 nucleotides are TGCAGTGCTCTTAGCGGGAGACGGGCAGATACGCAGTATTTT.

The sample holds a few counts of this clonotype. The chain uses TRBV2 and TRBJ1-2; D is ambiguous. Between the trimmed V and J ends, which lost 2 bases and 2 bases, there was a span of 9 bases. The germline V gene has CDR1 SNHLY and CDR2 FYNNEI. The CDR3 loop spans 14 amino acids. As DNA, the CDR3 is TGTGCCAGCAGTGAATCCCGGACGAACTATGGCTACACCTTC. It is translated as CASSESRTNYGYTF. The complete variable domain, with remaining parts taken from reference TRBV2 and TRBJ1-2, reads EPEVTQTPSHQVTQMGQEVILRCVPISNHLYFYWYRQILGQKVEFLVSFYNNEISEKSEIFDDQFSVERPDGSNFTLKIRSTKLEDSAMYFCASSESRTNYGYTFGSGTRLTVV.

The chain recombines TRBV7-2 with TRBJ2-5; no reliable D call. Trimming took 1 base from V and 5 from J, leaving 8 bases between them. There are 13 residues in the CDR3. Per the germline V gene, CDR1 is SGHTA and CDR2 is FQGNSA. The DNA for the CDR3 is TGTGCCAGCAGCTTAGTGCTTCGGGAGACCCAGTACTTC. Translated: CASSLVLRETQYF.

This clonotype was seen a handful of times. This rearrangement joins TRBV9 to TRBJ2-7, with TRBD2 identical over 16 bases. After removal of 4 bases from V and 2 bases from J, the junction contained 6 bases not matched to a gene. Germline loops: CDR1 SGDLS, CDR2 YYNGEE. This CDR3 has 17 residues. CDR3 sequence reads: CASSFGTSGRAPYEQYF. CDR3 in DNA: TGTGCCAGCAGCTTCGGGACTAGCGGGAGGGCCCCCTACGAGCAGTACTTC.